This is a list of T cell receptor beta chains from one sample in a study of cytomegalovirus exposure and HLA in healthy donors. Some clones are missing from TCRdb's copy, which holds only in-frame ones; the method was immunoSEQ multiplex PCR. The table includes 150,000 to 200,000 clones, approximately 80% detected once. Specimen: PBMCs. The receptors here all came from a woman aged 50 to 65 in good health and CMV-seropositive. CDR3s include the opening cysteine and the closing phenylalanine or tryptophan. Fields, in order: V gene, J gene, CDR3 length, CDR3 protein.

v_gene: TRBV5-6
j_gene: TRBJ1-5
len: 16
CDR3aa: CASSSLGTASNQPQHF

v_gene: TRBV11-2
j_gene: TRBJ1-3
len: 15
CDR3aa: CASSLEGRGADTIYF

v_gene: TRBV5-8
j_gene: TRBJ1-5
len: 20
CDR3aa: CASSLRLRDGGGRPNQPQHF

v_gene: TRBV9
j_gene: TRBJ2-5
len: 15
CDR3aa: CASSVGTEGGETQYF

v_gene: TRBV18
j_gene: TRBJ1-5
len: 15
CDR3aa: CASSPRQGVDQPQHF

v_gene: TRBV30
j_gene: TRBJ2-7
len: 12
CDR3aa: CASRLPWSEQYF

v_gene: TRBV5-8
j_gene: TRBJ1-5
len: 15
CDR3aa: CASSRRDRDNQPQHF

v_gene: TRBV7-9
j_gene: TRBJ2-7
len: 16
CDR3aa: CSSSRGLAGGLYEQYF

v_gene: TRBV7-8
j_gene: TRBJ2-3
len: 17
CDR3aa: CASSLAGTGEVTDTQYF

v_gene: TRBV7-2
j_gene: TRBJ2-5
len: 15
CDR3aa: CASSKNRGGQETQYF

v_gene: TRBV2
j_gene: TRBJ1-1
len: 12
CDR3aa: CASSGGTGWAFF

v_gene: TRBV30
j_gene: TRBJ2-7
len: 15
CDR3aa: CAWSVQGGISYEQYF

v_gene: TRBV7-3
j_gene: TRBJ1-1
len: 15
CDR3aa: CASSLNRGSDTEAFF

v_gene: TRBV5-6
j_gene: TRBJ1-3
len: 14
CDR3aa: CASSSTGIYNTIYF

v_gene: TRBV11-3
j_gene: TRBJ1-1
len: 14
CDR3aa: CASSFAGHVAEAFF